The present entry profiles one T cell receptor (beta chain) with its context. Its antigen is undetermined. The data derive from a study of cytomegalovirus exposure and HLA in healthy donors. Assay used: immunoSEQ multiplex PCR; TCRdb lists only in-frame clones, some missing. The sample records more than 140,000 clones, 70% to 90% being singletons. In germline, CDR1 is GTSNPN, CDR2 SVGIG (reference sequence). This CDR3 spans 18 amino acids. The V end was cut by 3 bases, the J end by 2 bases, with 23 bases between. Findings and limits, study-wide: CMV antigen specificity of a few CMV-associated chains was confirmed in vitro.

The sample consisted of PBMCs. This rearrangement joins TRBV30 to TRBJ1-5; maybe TRBD1 (5 bases). This TCR came from a young woman in good health and CMV-seropositive. Written as DNA, the CDR3 is TGTGCCTGGAGCTATAACTTTGACAGTCGGGGGGGCAATCAGCCCCAGCATTTT. Translation: CAWSYNFDSRGGNQPQHF.